The 2 T cell receptor beta chains reported below all come from one sample, sequenced in a study of cytomegalovirus exposure and HLA in healthy donors. Use of 60 Vbeta and 13 Jbeta primers characterized the PCR. Using immunoSEQ multiplex PCR, the repertoire was profiled, and TCRdb retains in-frame clones only, with some absent. The table includes approximately 150,000 clones, around 78% detected once. The sample comprised PBMCs. The receptors derive from a woman between 50 and 59 years old in good health and CMV-seropositive.

The chain joins TRBV27 to TRBJ1-5; 7 positions match TRBD1. Germline loops: CDR1 MNHEY, CDR2 SMNVEV (reference sequence). CDR3 length: 18 amino acids. Losses at the gene ends were 8 bases for V and 4 bases for J; bases not matched to a gene: 20. Here the CDR3 DNA reads TGTGCCAGCGCAACAAATTGGGGGACAGCTGCTTTTAATCAGCCCCAGCATTTT. Amino acid sequence: CASATNWGTAAFNQPQHF.

This clone appeared a few times. J is TRBJ1-2 and V is TRBV19; maybe TRBD1 (6 bases). This CDR3 is 16 amino acids long. CDR1 and CDR2 (germline): LNHDA, SQIVND (reference sequence). Trimming took off 5 bases at V and 0 bases at J, with 16 bases between the two ends. The CDR3 coding sequence is TGTGCCAGTAGTTCACAGGGAGGGAGTGCTAACTATGGCTACACCTTC. Protein product: CASSSQGGSANYGYTF.